This T cell receptor (beta chain) derives from a study of cytomegalovirus exposure and HLA in healthy donors. Study results and limitations: Differences between HLA loci emerged in a later analysis of TCR association rates, with DRB1 most and HLA-C fewest.

V lost 2 bases, J lost 3 bases, and 13 bases stayed unmatched. Germline loops: CDR1 MNHEY, CDR2 SMNVEV (reference sequence). The CDR3 has 18 amino acids. PCR employed 60 Vbeta and 13 Jbeta primers. Sequencing used immunoSEQ multiplex PCR; TCRdb keeps in-frame clones, though not all of them. The table records about 120,000 clones, approximately 72% of them present only once. This clone has a handful of counts. The antigen remains undetermined. V gene TRBV27 combines with J gene TRBJ1-2; 9 bases are shared with TRBD1. The origin of this receptor is a man between 18 and 29 years old in good health and CMV-seronegative. The specimen sequenced was PBMCs. For the CDR3, the DNA is TGTGCCAGCAGTTTAATGGGGACAGGGTATGCAAACCACTATGGCTACACCTTC. Protein sequence: CASSLMGTGYANHYGYTF.